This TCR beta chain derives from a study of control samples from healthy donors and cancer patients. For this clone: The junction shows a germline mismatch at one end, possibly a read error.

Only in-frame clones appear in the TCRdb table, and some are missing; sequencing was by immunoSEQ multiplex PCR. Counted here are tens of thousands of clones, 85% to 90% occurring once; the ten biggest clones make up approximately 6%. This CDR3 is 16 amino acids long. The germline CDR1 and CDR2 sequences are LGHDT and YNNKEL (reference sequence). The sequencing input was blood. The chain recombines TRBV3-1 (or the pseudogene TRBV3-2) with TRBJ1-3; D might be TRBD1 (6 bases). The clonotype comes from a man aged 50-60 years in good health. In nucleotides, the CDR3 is TGTGCCAGCAGCCTGACGGTATCGACAGGTGGACACACCATATATTTT. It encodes CASSLTVSTGGHTIYF.